This T cell receptor beta chain was captured in a study of PD-1 and CTLA-4 blockade in melanoma. Repertoires were generated with immunoSEQ multiplex PCR, while TCRdb's copy carries only in-frame clones and drops some. In the table there are about 29,000 clones, about 89% of which are singletons. V lost 3 bases, J lost 1 base, and 8 bases lay in between. Germline assignment: CDR1 SGHNT and CDR2 YYREEE (reference sequence). The CDR3 has 13 amino acids. The specimen comprised CD8+ T cells from peripheral blood, sampled before anti-PD-1 treatment. The TCR originated in a human donor with melanoma. This chain links TRBV5-4 with TRBJ2-7; no clear D. CDR3 loop: CASSSDASYEQYF. The CDR3 DNA is TGTGCCAGCAGCTCGGACGCATCCTACGAGCAGTACTTC.